This T cell receptor (beta chain) was documented in a study of T cells after yellow fever vaccination. Study in general: Preparation of fractions with low cell numbers was performed using SMART-Seq v4 Ultra Low Input. The study, taken as a whole, reports: The presence of abundant clonotypes contaminating from the bulk population was possible in FACS-sorted repertoires.

Germline assignment: CDR1 KGHSY and CDR2 FQNENV. This CDR3 is built from 15 residues. Trimming cost V 4 bases and J 6 bases, with 19 bases left between them. Production of TCR cDNA was by 5'RACE template switching, which also added a universal primer site and UMIs. TCRdb processed the 5' RACE reads anew with MiXCR; each CDR3 protein has one entry. The sample contains roughly 400,000 distinct CDR3 sequences, roughly a sixth of which appear only once. About this clonotype itself: Its matching antigen is unknown.

This chain joins TRBV16 and TRBJ2-7; weak D call: TRBD2 (6 bases). Source: PBMCs, taken before the yellow fever booster vaccination. The receptor was derived from a man aged 18 to 30 who received the YFV17D yellow fever vaccine. The CDR3 DNA is TGTGCCAGCAGCCCACGAGGAGAGGGAGGTGGCGAGCAGTACTTC. This gives the protein CASSPRGEGGGEQYF. The variable domain in full, completed from reference TRBV16 and TRBJ2-7, reads GEEVAQTPKHLVRGEGQKAKLYCAPIKGHSYVFWYQQVLKNEFKFLISFQNENVFDETGMPKERFSAKCLPNSPCSLEIQATKLEDSAVYFCASSPRGEGGGEQYFGPGTRLTVT.